A single sample is the source of the 14 T cell receptor beta chains below, sequenced in a study of CD8 T cells in ankylosing spondylitis. TCRdb re-derived calls from the 5' RACE reads in MiXCR, one entry per CDR3 protein. The table shows about 130,000 distinct CDR3 sequences, with about 6.4% occurring only once. The material sequenced was blood, either unsorted or a sorted T cell fraction (not recorded which). The receptors come from a male donor with ankylosing spondylitis or in good health (not recorded which).

This clonotype was recorded at least ten times. The chain carries TRBV5-1 and TRBJ2-7; TRBD1 might be the D (6 bases). V lost 2 bases and J 3 bases, leaving 12 bases between the germline ends. The CDR3 extends over 14 amino acids. Germline assignment: CDR1 SGHRS and CDR2 YFSETQ. The CDR3 DNA follows: TGCGCCAGCAGCTTTCTGGACAGTGACTACGAGCAGTACTTC. Its translation: CASSFLDSDYEQYF.

This clonotype has at least ten counts. V usage is TRBV2 and J usage is TRBJ2-2; unclear D gene. Germline V lookup: CDR1 SNHLY, CDR2 FYNNEI. This CDR3 has 13 residues. The V end was cut by 4 bases, the J end by 6 bases, with 9 bases between. Here the CDR3 reads CASSAGQPGELFF. Written as DNA, the CDR3 is TGTGCCAGCAGTGCCGGGCAGCCCGGGGAGCTGTTTTTT.

This clonotype occurred many times. The chain employs TRBV12-3 or TRBV12-4 and TRBJ2-3; D is tentatively TRBD1 or TRBD2 (5 bases each). The V and J ends lost 5 bases and 2 bases respectively, with 11 bases between them. This CDR3 has 14 residues. The CDR3 DNA is TGTGCCAGCAGTGGGGACGGCTACACAGATACGCAGTATTTT. Translating it yields CASSGDGYTDTQYF.

This clonotype was seen a handful of times. The chain combines TRBV18 with TRBJ2-1, with D unclear. The CDR3 runs to 13 residues. V was cut by 0 bases and J by 10 bases, with 10 bases left in between. The germline V gene encodes CDR1 KGHSH and CDR2 LQKENI. The CDR3 nucleotides are TGTGCCAGCTCACCACCGGGAAGGGCGGAGCAGTTCTTC. Its translation is CASSPPGRAEQFF.

CDR3 amino acids: CASSFGSGGTDTQYF. The CDR3 DNA follows: TGTGCCAGCAGCTTCGGAAGCGGGGGCACAGATACGCAGTATTTT. The V call is TRBV7-2, the J call TRBJ2-3; 7 nucleotides align to TRBD2. V lost 3 bases, J lost 1 base, and 4 bases stayed unmatched. Germline CDR1 SGHTA, CDR2 FQGNSA. The CDR3 is 15 amino acids.

J is TRBJ1-4 and V is TRBV28; possible D gene TRBD1, 5 bases. CDR3 length: 14 amino acids. V lost 6 bases and J 6 bases, leaving 14 bases between the germline ends. Germline V CDR1 and CDR2: MDHEN, SYDVKM. The CDR3 DNA is TGTGCCAGCAGACCGCCGCGGGGCGATGAAAAACTGTTTTTT. Amino acid sequence: CASRPPRGDEKLFF.

This clonotype was seen ten or more times. This chain joins TRBV20-1 and TRBJ1-1; D unclear. Between the trimmed V and J ends, which lost 3 bases and 1 base, there was a span of 12 bases. The CDR3 contains 14 residues. CDR1 is DFQATT and CDR2 is SNEGSKA in the germline V gene (reference sequence). DNA of the CDR3: TGCAGTGCTAGGGGGAGAACACGGAACACTGAAGCTTTCTTT. Encoded protein: CSARGRTRNTEAFF.

This clonotype was found many times. This chain uses TRBV5-1 with TRBJ2-1; D is uncertain. Per the germline V gene, CDR1 is SGHRS and CDR2 is YFSETQ. The ends were cut back, 4 bases at V and 9 bases at J, with 20 bases in the middle. This CDR3 has 15 amino acids. CDR3 DNA: TGCGCCAGCAGCCCAACTATGAGCCCCGTGAGTGAGCAGTTCTTC. Translated: CASSPTMSPVSEQFF.

This clonotype was observed at least ten times. V and J are TRBV11-2 and TRBJ2-3; 7 nucleotides match TRBD2. J gave up 7 bases and V 0 bases, and 10 bases lay outside the gene matches. The CDR3 has 16 amino acids. Germline V gene data show CDR1 as SGHAT and CDR2 as FQNNGV. The CDR3: CASSLERLAVLNTQYF. The CDR3 DNA sequence: TGTGCCAGCAGCTTAGAGCGCCTAGCGGTTTTAAATACGCAGTATTTT. Based on the CDR3 plus reference TRBV11-2 and TRBJ2-3, the full variable domain is EAGVAQSPRYKIIEKRQSVAFWCNPISGHATLYWYQQILGQGPKLLIQFQNNGVVDDSQLPKDRFSAERLKGVDSTLKIQPAKLEDSAVYLCASSLERLAVLNTQYFGPGTRLTVL.

This clonotype was observed at least ten times. The V call is TRBV18, the J call TRBJ2-7; perhaps TRBD2 as D (6 bases). V was trimmed by 6 bases and J by 2 bases, leaving 14 bases between them. Germline loops: CDR1 KGHSH, CDR2 LQKENI. The CDR3 runs to 14 residues. The CDR3 DNA reads TGTGCCAGCTCGCGGGGACTTCCTCCCTACGAGCAGTACTTC. The encoded protein is CASSRGLPPYEQYF.

There are many counts of this clonotype. The chain employs TRBV5-1 and TRBJ1-6; 9 nucleotides match TRBD1. J gave up 8 bases and V 4 bases, and 7 bases lay outside the gene matches. The CDR3 is 15 residues long. From germline, CDR1 is SGHRS and CDR2 YFSETQ. The chain's CDR3 is CASSVRDREDSPLHF. The CDR3 coding sequence is TGCGCCAGCAGCGTCCGGGACAGGGAAGATTCACCCCTCCACTTT.

This clonotype came up many times. This chain uses TRBV29-1 with TRBJ1-1; D is undetermined. With 5 bases removed from V and 10 bases from J, the gap between germline ends came to 14 bases. CDR1 SQVTM and CDR2 ANQGSEA come from the germline V gene. This CDR3 spans 11 amino acids. CDR3 loop: CSVRWTSSAFF. The CDR3 DNA reads as TGCAGCGTTCGTTGGACCTCCTCAGCTTTCTTT.

This clonotype was found many times. The chain links TRBV4-3 to TRBJ2-3; 10 bases are a match to TRBD2. Germline CDR1 reads LGHNA; CDR2 reads YSLEER. The length of the CDR3 is 14 residues. V shed 0 bases and J 12 bases; nucleotides not matched to a gene: 6. The CDR3 spells CASSQEISGRGQYF. The CDR3 DNA reads as TGCGCCAGCAGCCAAGAGATAAGCGGGAGGGGCCAGTATTTT.

The chain carries TRBV20-1 and TRBJ2-7, with D tentatively TRBD1 (6 bases). The V gene lost 6 bases and the J gene lost 7 bases, with 25 bases spanning the gap. The length of the CDR3 is 15 residues. The V gene's germline CDR1 is DFQATT and CDR2 SNEGSKA (reference sequence). CDR3 sequence (DNA): TGCAGTGCAAACTCAGCAGGACAGTCGCCGGTTGAGCAGTACTTC. Translation gives CSANSAGQSPVEQYF.